This T cell receptor (beta chain) was obtained from a study of shared clonotypes between healthy human individuals. In the authors' workflow: ImmunoSEQ output lacked quality scores and full-length reads, limiting matched filtering. Profiling relied on immunoSEQ multiplex PCR, and the TCRdb table lists in-frame clones only, not all of them. From that table come the V and J calls and clone size; the DNA was used to work out D and trimming. Among millions of clones, approximately 92% were seen once, and the ten largest hold roughly 0.13%. The CDR3 is 15 residues long. V was clipped by 4 bases and J by 5 bases; unmatched bases: 7. Germline CDR1 and CDR2: SGHNT and YYREEE (reference sequence).

The specimen was naive CD4+ T cells sorted from blood. Subset of the sample: CD45RA+ positively selected. V and J are TRBV5-4 and TRBJ2-5; TRBD1 matches at 11 bases. The TCR originated in a man younger than 35 in good health. In DNA, the CDR3 is TGTGCCAGCAGCATTGGACAGGGGGCTTGGGAGACCCAGTACTTC. Encoded protein: CASSIGQGAWETQYF.